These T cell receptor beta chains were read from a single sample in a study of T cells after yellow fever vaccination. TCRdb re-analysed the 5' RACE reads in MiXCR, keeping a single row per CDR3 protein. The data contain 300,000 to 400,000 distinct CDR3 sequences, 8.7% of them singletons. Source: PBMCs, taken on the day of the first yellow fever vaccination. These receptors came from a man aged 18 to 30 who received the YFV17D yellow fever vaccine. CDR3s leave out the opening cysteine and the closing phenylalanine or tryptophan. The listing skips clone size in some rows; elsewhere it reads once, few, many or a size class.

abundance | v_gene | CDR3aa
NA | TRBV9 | ASTEFGGKYNEQF
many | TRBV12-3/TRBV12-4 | ASSLSYRGVGNSPLH
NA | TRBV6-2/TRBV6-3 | ASSYPYRTSGGHEQF
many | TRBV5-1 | ASSSSGPPNTGELF
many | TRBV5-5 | ASSLFSQSTDTQY
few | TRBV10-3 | AISGRQPPDRHEQY
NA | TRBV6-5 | ASSYEGQGRWWTEAF
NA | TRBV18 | ASSPLGPGQGSYEQY
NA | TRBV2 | TSSRGTSGGYEQY
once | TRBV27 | ASSFVSPWGEAF
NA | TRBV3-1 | ASSQIHRQGLWTGELF